The 6 T cell receptor beta chains presented below share a single source sample, sequenced in a study of T-cell memory formation after mild COVID-19. In TCRdb, the 5' RACE reads were re-called with MiXCR into one record per CDR3 protein. The sample holds approximately 100,000 distinct CDR3 sequences, roughly 25% seen once. The sample comprised PBMCs or a T cell subset sorted from them (not recorded which). The receptors stem from a young man who had mild COVID-19 (a few samples of this study predate the infection). Cell type and time point are not known.

The chain uses TRBV5-1 and TRBJ2-7, with D maybe TRBD2 (5 bases). Germline values: CDR1 SGHRS, CDR2 YFSETQ. The V gene lost 2 bases and the J gene lost 3 bases, with 9 bases spanning the gap. The CDR3 consists of 13 residues. The CDR3 protein is CASSFGRGYEQYV. As DNA, the CDR3 is TGCGCCAGCAGCTTCGGACGGGGCTACGAGCAGTACGTC.

This rearrangement joins TRBV28 to TRBJ2-7; D gene uncertain. From germline, CDR1 is MDHEN and CDR2 SYDVKM. Trimming stripped 8 bases from V and 5 bases from J, with 10 bases between. CDR3 length: 11 residues. Here the CDR3 reads CASGQTDEQYV. The CDR3 bases are TGTGCCAGCGGTCAGACGGACGAGCAGTACGTC.

This clonotype was seen a handful of times. The chain carries TRBV7-9 and TRBJ1-1; perhaps TRBD1 as D (6 bases). There are 15 residues in the CDR3. The germline V gene encodes CDR1 SEHNR and CDR2 FQNEAQ (reference sequence). Trimming took 5 bases from V and 1 from J, leaving 14 bases between them. The CDR3 here is CASSETQGPNTEAFF. The CDR3 nucleotides are TGTGCCAGCAGCGAGACACAGGGTCCGAACACTGAAGCTTTCTTT.

The chain is built from TRBV6-5 and TRBJ1-1, with unresolved D. V was trimmed by 6 bases and J by 5 bases, leaving 13 bases between them. This CDR3 region has 13 residues. Germline V gene data show CDR1 as MNHEY and CDR2 as SVGAGI. This CDR3 is CASSLEQGTEAFF. The DNA for the CDR3 is TGTGCCAGCAGCCTGGAGCAAGGGACTGAAGCTTTCTTT.

Only a few counts were recorded for this clonotype. The CDR3 spells CASSLEGGMNTEAFF. The CDR3 DNA sequence: TGCGCCAGCAGCTTGGAAGGGGGCATGAACACTGAAGCTTTCTTT. V usage is TRBV5-1 and J usage is TRBJ1-1; TRBD1 matches 7 bases. This CDR3 has 15 amino acids. Germline V gene lookup returns CDR1 SGHRS and CDR2 YFSETQ. V shed 0 bases, J shed 0 bases, and the junction held 2 bases outside the gene matches.

This clonotype was counted only a few times. The chain carries TRBV7-9 and TRBJ2-1; tentative D call: TRBD2 (6 bases). This CDR3 has 16 residues. In germline, CDR1 is SEHNR, CDR2 FQNEAQ (reference sequence). V was clipped by 4 bases and J by 3 bases, with 16 bases between them. The CDR3 spells CASSYPRGPFYNEQFF. In DNA form, the CDR3 reads TGTGCCAGCAGCTACCCGCGGGGCCCTTTCTACAATGAGCAGTTCTTC.